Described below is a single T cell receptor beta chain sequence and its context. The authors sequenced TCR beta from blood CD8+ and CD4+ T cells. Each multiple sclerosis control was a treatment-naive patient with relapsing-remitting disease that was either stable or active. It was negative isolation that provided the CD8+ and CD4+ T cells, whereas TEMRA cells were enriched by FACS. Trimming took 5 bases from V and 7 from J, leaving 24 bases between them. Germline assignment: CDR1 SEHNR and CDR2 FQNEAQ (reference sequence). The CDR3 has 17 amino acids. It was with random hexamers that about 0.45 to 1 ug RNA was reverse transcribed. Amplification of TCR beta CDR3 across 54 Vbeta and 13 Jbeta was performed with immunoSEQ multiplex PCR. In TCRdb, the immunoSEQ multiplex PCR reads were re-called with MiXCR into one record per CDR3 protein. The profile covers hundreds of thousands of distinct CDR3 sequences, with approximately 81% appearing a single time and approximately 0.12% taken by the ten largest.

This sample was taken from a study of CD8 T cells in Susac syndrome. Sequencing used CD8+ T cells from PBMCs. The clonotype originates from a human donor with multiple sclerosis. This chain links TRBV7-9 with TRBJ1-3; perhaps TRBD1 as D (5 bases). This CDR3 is CASSPRDRTGVDNTIYF. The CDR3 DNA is TGTGCCAGCAGCCCTAGAGACCGTACAGGAGTGGATAACACCATATATTTT.